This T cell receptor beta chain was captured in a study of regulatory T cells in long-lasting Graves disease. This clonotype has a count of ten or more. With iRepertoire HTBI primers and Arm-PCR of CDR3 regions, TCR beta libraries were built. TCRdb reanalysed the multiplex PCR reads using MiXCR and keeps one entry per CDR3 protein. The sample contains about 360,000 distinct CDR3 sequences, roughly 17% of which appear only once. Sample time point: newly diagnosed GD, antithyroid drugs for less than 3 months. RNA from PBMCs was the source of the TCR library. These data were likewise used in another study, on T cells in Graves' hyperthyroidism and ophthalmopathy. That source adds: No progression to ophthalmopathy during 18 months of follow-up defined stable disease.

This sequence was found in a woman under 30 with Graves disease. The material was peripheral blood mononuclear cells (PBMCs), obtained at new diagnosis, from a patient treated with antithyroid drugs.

The CDR3 coding sequence is TGTGCCAGCAGTCTTACAGGGTATCGGGAGACCCAGTACTTC. Its protein is CASSLTGYRETQYF. The rearrangement joins TRBV2 to TRBJ2-5; a possible D gene is TRBD1 (6 bases). CDR1 is SNHLY, CDR2 FYNNEI, per germline. Trimming removed 5 bases at V and 5 bases at J, with 15 bases between. The CDR3 is 14 residues long.